A selection of T cell receptor beta chains follows, all from one sample in a study of blood T cells in healthy people across ages. TCRdb called the 5' RACE reads again in MiXCR, with one record for every CDR3 protein. The data show about a million distinct CDR3 sequences, about 53% seen once. The material sequenced was blood. Every receptor here comes from a woman aged 55-69 years in good health. CDR3s include the opening cysteine and the closing phenylalanine or tryptophan. A D gene is named only where the DNA matches it firmly. A clone size is listed for some rows: how often the clone was seen (once, few, many), or a class if it is expanded.

DNA,CDR3,D,V,size,J
TGTGCCAGCAGTACAGGGTTCCTTGCCTACGAGCAGTACTTC,CASSTGFLAYEQYF,NA,TRBV6-2/TRBV6-3,NA,TRBJ2-7
TGCAGCGTTACCGGGACAGGGAAGGTATTAACGGATGGCTACACCTTC,CSVTGTGKVLTDGYTF,TRBD1,TRBV29-1,NA,TRBJ1-2
TGTGCCAGCAGTGAAGCTGGGACAGGCGGCGAGCAGTACTTC,CASSEAGTGGEQYF,TRBD1,TRBV25-1,NA,TRBJ2-7
TGTGCCAGCAGCTTCCCTACGGGGGGCTACGAGCAGTACTTC,CASSFPTGGYEQYF,TRBD2,TRBV11-1,few,TRBJ2-7
TGCGCCAGCAGCGTGGTACCCCGGGACAATGACCCAGGGTTCTTC,CASSVVPRDNDPGFF,NA,TRBV5-1,few,TRBJ2-1
TGTGCCAGCTCTCCATATCAGGGTGGGCAAGAGACCCAGTACTTC,CASSPYQGGQETQYF,NA,TRBV18,NA,TRBJ2-5
TGTGCCAGCAGTTTGTTCCGGTCCCGGCTTCCCTACGAGCAGTACTTC,CASSLFRSRLPYEQYF,NA,TRBV28,NA,TRBJ2-7
TGTGCCAGCAGCGCCCGGACAGACCAAGAGACCCAGTACTTC,CASSARTDQETQYF,NA,TRBV11-3,NA,TRBJ2-5
TGTGCCAGTACAGATAGTAAATTGACTCACAATGAGCAGTTCTTC,CASTDSKLTHNEQFF,NA,TRBV12-3/TRBV12-4,NA,TRBJ2-1
TGTGCCAGCAGCCAAGATCGGACTATGTCCTACGAGCAGTACTTC,CASSQDRTMSYEQYF,NA,TRBV3-1,NA,TRBJ2-7
TGTGCCAGCAGTCTGGGGGGCGAAGCTTTCTTT,CASSLGGEAFF,NA,TRBV27,few,TRBJ1-1
TGTGCCAGCAGCCCTACTTCGAACACCATATATTTT,CASSPTSNTIYF,NA,TRBV7-2,NA,TRBJ1-3
TGTGCCTGGAGCCCCGCGGCCTACGAGCAGTACTTC,CAWSPAAYEQYF,NA,TRBV30,NA,TRBJ2-7
TGCAGTGCGAGCAGCGGGAGGGTATACAATGAGCAGTTCTTC,CSASSGRVYNEQFF,TRBD2,TRBV20-1,NA,TRBJ2-1
TGTGCCAGCAGTTTTGAGGGTTTGGGGCAGTACTTC,CASSFEGLGQYF,NA,TRBV12-3/TRBV12-4,NA,TRBJ2-7
TGTGCCACCAGGACAGGTCACGGGGGTACGCAGTATTTT,CATRTGHGGTQYF,NA,TRBV6-6,NA,TRBJ2-3
TGTGCCAGCAGCTCCGACTTGAGGGAGACCCAGTACTTC,CASSSDLRETQYF,NA,TRBV7-2,NA,TRBJ2-5